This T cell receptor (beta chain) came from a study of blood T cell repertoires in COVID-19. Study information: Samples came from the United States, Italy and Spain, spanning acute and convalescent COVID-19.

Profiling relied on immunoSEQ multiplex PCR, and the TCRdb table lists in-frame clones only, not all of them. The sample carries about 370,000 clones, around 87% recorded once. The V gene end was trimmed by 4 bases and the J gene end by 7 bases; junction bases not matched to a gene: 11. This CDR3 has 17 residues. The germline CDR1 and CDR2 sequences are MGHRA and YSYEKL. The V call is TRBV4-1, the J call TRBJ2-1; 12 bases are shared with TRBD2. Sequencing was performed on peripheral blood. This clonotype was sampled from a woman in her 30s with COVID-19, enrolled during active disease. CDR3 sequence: CASSPLRLAGVRNEQFF. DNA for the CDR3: TGCGCCAGCAGCCCCCTGAGACTAGCGGGAGTGCGGAATGAGCAGTTCTTC.